Listed below are T cell receptor beta chains from one sample, sequenced in a study of blood T cell repertoires in COVID-19. The repertoire was sequenced with immunoSEQ multiplex PCR; TCRdb's copy has only in-frame clones and lacks some. The sample has some 230,000 clones, 86% seen once; the top ten hold 10%. The sequenced sample was peripheral blood. The receptors here all came from a woman between 50 and 59 years old with COVID-19, enrolled during active disease. CDR3s include the opening cysteine and the closing phenylalanine or tryptophan. Fields, in order: CDR3 length, V gene, clone size, J gene, D gene, CDR3 protein, CDR3 DNA. A D gene is named only where the DNA matches it firmly. Only some rows state a clone size, as once, few, many or a class for expanded clones.

16	TRBV5-5	-	TRBJ1-6	-	CASSPTRPSYNSPLHF	TGTGCCAGCAGCCCGACACGGCCCTCCTATAATTCACCCCTCCACTTT
15	TRBV7-2	-	TRBJ1-3	-	CASSFPQAGGNTIYF	TGTGCCAGCAGCTTCCCCCAGGCGGGGGGAAACACCATATATTTT
14	TRBV7-9	-	TRBJ2-1	TRBD2	CASSLLADHNEQFF	TGTGCCAGCAGCTTACTAGCGGACCACAATGAGCAGTTCTTC
13	TRBV2	-	TRBJ2-2	-	CASRTLPAGELFF	TGTGCCAGCAGAACCCTCCCGGCCGGGGAGCTGTTTTTT
11	TRBV30	-	TRBJ2-5	TRBD1	CAGTGGETQYF	TGTGCCGGTACAGGGGGAGAGACCCAGTACTTC
15	TRBV27	-	TRBJ1-2	TRBD1	CASSLTGQGNYGYTF	TGTGCCAGCAGTTTAACGGGACAGGGGAACTATGGCTACACCTTC
13	TRBV2	-	TRBJ1-4	-	CASQQIRGEKLFF	TGTGCCAGCCAACAAATACGGGGAGAAAAACTGTTTTTT
13	TRBV19	-	TRBJ1-5	-	CASTDLGDQPQHF	TGTGCCAGTACGGACCTAGGGGATCAGCCCCAGCATTTT
13	TRBV5-1	-	TRBJ2-3	TRBD2	CASSGGTANTQYF	TGCGCCAGTTCGGGGGGAACCGCAAATACGCAGTATTTT
15	TRBV5-6	once	TRBJ2-3	TRBD1	CASSPWTGGTDTQYF	TGTGCCAGCAGCCCCTGGACAGGGGGCACAGATACGCAGTATTTT
16	TRBV5-1	-	TRBJ2-5	TRBD1	CASSLWTGSLRETQYF	TGCGCCAGCAGCTTGTGGACAGGGTCCCTGAGGGAGACCCAGTACTTC
16	TRBV28	-	TRBJ2-4	-	CASSLLGVGAKNIQYF	TGTGCCAGCAGTTTGTTAGGAGTCGGAGCCAAAAACATTCAGTACTTC
13	TRBV12-3/TRBV12-4	-	TRBJ1-1	-	CASSSDRATEAFF	TGTGCCAGCAGCTCAGATCGTGCCACTGAAGCTTTCTTT
14	TRBV19	once	TRBJ1-5	-	CASGGGIGNQPQHF	TGTGCCAGCGGCGGGGGCATAGGCAATCAGCCCCAGCATTTT
13	TRBV6-2/TRBV6-3	-	TRBJ1-3	-	CASSYGQRNTIYF	TGTGCCAGCAGTTACGGACAGAGAAACACCATATATTTT
15	TRBV19	-	TRBJ2-5	-	CASSLRQGRLETQYF	TGTGCCAGTAGTCTGAGGCAGGGAAGGTTAGAGACCCAGTACTTC
15	TRBV21-1	-	TRBJ2-5	-	CASLRDRWDGETQYF	TGTGCCAGCCTCCGGGACAGGTGGGATGGGGAGACCCAGTACTTC
15	TRBV11-3	-	TRBJ1-3	-	CASSLRGPSGNTIYF	TGTGCCAGCAGCCTAAGAGGGCCCTCTGGAAACACCATATATTTT
15	TRBV6-5	-	TRBJ1-1	-	CASRNSGGKGTEAFF	TGTGCCAGCAGGAACTCCGGGGGAAAGGGCACTGAAGCTTTCTTT
12	TRBV12-5	-	TRBJ2-3	-	CASGLKGDTQYF	TGTGCTAGTGGTTTGAAGGGGGATACGCAGTATTTT
14	TRBV19	once	TRBJ1-5	TRBD1	CASRTGKRDQPQHF	TGTGCCAGTAGGACAGGGAAAAGGGATCAGCCCCAGCATTTT
16	TRBV19	-	TRBJ2-5	TRBD1	CASSMRRTGSQETQYF	TGTGCCAGTAGTATGCGCCGGACAGGAAGCCAAGAGACCCAGTACTTC
19	TRBV4-1	-	TRBJ2-3	TRBD2	CASSHPMTAPAGGTDTQYF	TGCGCCAGCAGCCACCCCATGACCGCCCCAGCGGGGGGCACAGATACGCAGTATTTT
14	TRBV21-1	-	TRBJ2-7	-	CASRGGLAGAEQYF	TGTGCCAGCAGAGGGGGACTAGCGGGCGCCGAGCAGTACTTC
16	TRBV6-5	-	TRBJ2-1	-	CASSYSSGQGYNEQFF	TGTGCCAGCAGTTACTCAAGTGGGCAGGGCTACAATGAGCAGTTCTTC
15	TRBV5-1	-	TRBJ1-6	TRBD1	CASSWGTGVNSPLHF	TGCGCCAGCAGCTGGGGGACAGGGGTGAATTCACCCCTCCACTTT
16	TRBV11-2	-	TRBJ1-1	-	CASSFRNLPGNTEAFF	TGTGCCAGCAGCTTCCGCAACCTGCCAGGGAACACTGAAGCTTTCTTT
16	TRBV18	-	TRBJ2-5	TRBD2	CASSPGPSGNQETQYF	TGTGCCAGCTCACCAGGTCCTAGCGGTAACCAAGAGACCCAGTACTTC
15	TRBV5-1	-	TRBJ2-5	TRBD1	CASSLGQGQAETQYF	TGCGCCAGCAGCTTGGGGCAGGGACAGGCGGAGACCCAGTACTTC